These 16 T cell receptor beta chains were sequenced from one sample in a study of monozygotic twins with inflammatory bowel disease. TCRdb processed the 5' RACE reads again and assigns one entry to each CDR3 protein, with no DNA. The sample holds approximately 330,000 distinct CDR3 sequences. Sequencing used blood. These TCRs come from a human donor with ulcerative colitis or Crohn's disease, or a healthy co-twin of an affected twin (not recorded which).

The chain recombines TRBV7-6 with TRBJ2-1; TCRdb gives TRBD2 as the D gene, but with no DNA this cannot be confirmed. From germline, CDR1 is SGHVS and CDR2 FNYEAQ. This CDR3 has 16 residues. This CDR3 reads CASSLVSGLPYNEQFF.

This chain uses TRBV20-1 with TRBJ1-5; TCRdb indicates TRBD1, and absent DNA this call remains unverified. The CDR3 loop spans 12 amino acids. Germline V CDR1 and CDR2: DFQATT, SNEGSKA (reference sequence). The CDR3 region is CSARTGGQPQHF.

The J gene is TRBJ1-2, the V gene TRBV6-1; the TRBD1 assignment by TCRdb is unverifiable without DNA. Germline assignment: CDR1 MNHNS and CDR2 SASEGT. This CDR3 is 15 amino acids long. The CDR3 sequence is CASTGTPPPIGGYTF.

The chain recombines TRBV15 with TRBJ2-7. This CDR3 is built from 15 residues. Per germline, CDR1 LNHNV and CDR2 YYDKDF (reference sequence). CDR3 protein: CATSREGGRFYEQYF. Based on the CDR3 plus reference TRBV15 and TRBJ2-7, the full variable domain is DAMVIQNPRYQVTQFGKPVTLSCSQTLNHNVMYWYQQKSSQAPKLLFHYYDKDFNNEADTPDNFQSRRPNTSFCFLDIRSPGLGDTAMYLCATSREGGRFYEQYFGPGTRLTVT.

V gene TRBV28 combines with J gene TRBJ2-7. The CDR3 totals 14 residues. Germline V lookup: CDR1 MDHEN, CDR2 SYDVKM. The CDR3 is CASSLLGNIDEQYF.

The chain has TRBV20-1 and TRBJ2-3; TCRdb picks TRBD1, but there is no DNA to check that call. The CDR3 has 13 amino acids. Germline loops: CDR1 DFQATT, CDR2 SNEGSKA (reference sequence). The CDR3: CSAFRQGADTQYF.

The chain carries TRBV19 and TRBJ2-1; TCRdb calls TRBD1, which cannot be checked without DNA. The length of the CDR3 is 15 residues. The germline gives CDR1 LNHDA, CDR2 SQIVND (reference sequence). Here the CDR3 reads CASSIGPGVSNEQFF.

The chain is built from TRBV4-1 and TRBJ2-1; TCRdb outputs TRBD1, but without DNA this stays unchecked. Germline V lookup: CDR1 MGHRA, CDR2 YSYEKL. This CDR3 region has 15 residues. The CDR3 spells CASSLETGTPSEQFF.

V usage is TRBV5-1 and J usage is TRBJ2-2; the D call from TCRdb, TRBD1, cannot be confirmed without DNA. This CDR3 has 15 residues. Germline V gene lookup returns CDR1 SGHRS and CDR2 YFSETQ. The CDR3 region is CASSNDRVNTGELFF.

The rearrangement links TRBV5-6 to TRBJ2-3; with no DNA, the TCRdb D assignment of TRBD2 cannot be verified. Germline V CDR1 and CDR2: SGHDT, YYEEEE. CDR3 size: 14 residues. The CDR3 region is CASSPELADDTQYF. The whole variable domain, filled in from reference TRBV5-6 and TRBJ2-3, reads DAGVTQSPTHLIKTRGQQVTLRCSPKSGHDTVSWYQQALGQGPQFIFQYYEEEERQRGNFPDRFSGHQFPNYSSELNVNALLLGDSALYLCASSPELADDTQYFGPGTRLTVL.

The chain employs TRBV29-1 and TRBJ1-1; TCRdb's D gene call, TRBD1, goes unchecked for lack of DNA. CDR1 SQVTM and CDR2 ANQGSEA come from the germline V gene. This CDR3 has 16 residues. CDR3 in amino acids: CSVDGVLQGQNTEAFF. Filled out from reference TRBV29-1 and TRBJ1-1, the complete variable domain reads SAVISQKPSRDICQRGTSLTIQCQVDSQVTMMFWYRQQPGQSLTLIATANQGSEATYESGFVIDKFPISRPNLTFSTLTVSNMSPEDSSIYLCSVDGVLQGQNTEAFFGQGTRLTVV.

This chain connects TRBV20-1 to TRBJ1-2; TCRdb's D call of TRBD1 is untestable without DNA. Germline lookup yields CDR1 DFQATT and CDR2 SNEGSKA (reference sequence). This CDR3 contains 13 residues. The CDR3 reads CSAKTGGGYGYTF.

This chain links TRBV20-1 with TRBJ1-4. This CDR3 comprises 11 residues. The germline V gene encodes CDR1 DFQATT and CDR2 SNEGSKA (reference sequence). CDR3: CSARVREKLFF.

The chain couples TRBV28 to TRBJ2-7; TCRdb designates TRBD1, a call that cannot be tested without DNA. This CDR3 is built from 14 residues. Germline V lookup: CDR1 MDHEN, CDR2 SYDVKM. CDR3 sequence: CASIAGTDPYEQYF.

The chain combines TRBV14 with TRBJ2-7; TCRdb picks TRBD2, but there is no DNA to check that call. This CDR3 is built from 15 residues. CDR1 and CDR2 (germline): SGHDN, FVKESK. The CDR3: CASSQRDSRSYEQYF.

The rearrangement uses TRBV6-1 and TRBJ2-7; as DNA is missing, the TRBD1 call by TCRdb cannot be tested. Germline CDR1 is MNHNS and CDR2 is SASEGT. The CDR3 sequence is 13 residues long. This CDR3 is CASGGNTAYEQYF.